This paragraph covers one T cell receptor (beta chain) sequence. The entry originates in a study of blood T cell repertoires in COVID-19. In the study's own analysis: Amplifying reference gene primers gave estimates of nucleated cell counts. Only in-frame clones appear in the TCRdb table, and some are missing; sequencing was by immunoSEQ multiplex PCR. The D gene and trimming were derived from the DNA, and the V and J assignments and clone size from that table. Of some 65,000 clones listed, around 85% are singletons. Per the germline V gene, CDR1 is SNHLY and CDR2 is FYNNEI. The CDR3 runs to 15 residues. V shed 10 bases and J 5 bases; nucleotides not matched to a gene: 16.

This clonotype was obtained from a woman in her seventies with acute or convalescent COVID-19. The sequenced sample was peripheral blood. The rearrangement joins TRBV2 to TRBJ1-2; 7 bases align to TRBD1. CDR3 sequence reads: CANPRGTGTVYGYTF. The CDR3 DNA sequence: TGTGCCAACCCAAGAGGTACCGGGACAGTTTATGGCTACACCTTC.